The rows below give T cell receptor beta chains drawn from one sample of a study of blood T cell repertoires in COVID-19. Measured with immunoSEQ multiplex PCR; TCRdb has only the in-frame clones, and not every one. The table includes 140,000 to 150,000 clones, 85% to 90% detected once. Sequencing used PBMCs or T cells enriched from blood (not recorded which). The receptor set was obtained from a woman aged 25 to 39 with acute COVID-19. Both conserved end residues are part of each CDR3. Fields, in order: V gene, D gene, J gene, CDR3 protein. D genes are given only for firm matches.

v_call: TRBV30
d_call: .
j_call: TRBJ2-2
cdr3_aa: CASQTGNTGELFF

v_call: TRBV7-8
d_call: .
j_call: TRBJ1-5
cdr3_aa: CASSLVGSGVGQPQHF

v_call: TRBV19
d_call: TRBD1
j_call: TRBJ1-3
cdr3_aa: CASSLQGSGNTIYF

v_call: TRBV18
d_call: .
j_call: TRBJ1-1
cdr3_aa: CASSQGPGTEAFF

v_call: TRBV19
d_call: .
j_call: TRBJ1-1
cdr3_aa: CASSIKGVNTEAFF

v_call: TRBV29-1
d_call: .
j_call: TRBJ1-5
cdr3_aa: CSVEPTGSNQPQHF

v_call: TRBV12-3/TRBV12-4
d_call: TRBD1
j_call: TRBJ2-1
cdr3_aa: CASRQQDRTRQFF

v_call: TRBV3-1/TRBV3-2
d_call: .
j_call: TRBJ2-3
cdr3_aa: CASSQDLPGTDTQYF

v_call: TRBV7-2
d_call: .
j_call: TRBJ2-3
cdr3_aa: CASSLSLTDTQYF

v_call: TRBV3-1/TRBV3-2
d_call: TRBD1
j_call: TRBJ2-1
cdr3_aa: CASSQGTGPYNEQFF

v_call: TRBV28
d_call: .
j_call: TRBJ1-5
cdr3_aa: CASSPLNRGGNQPQHF

v_call: TRBV4-3
d_call: .
j_call: TRBJ2-3
cdr3_aa: CASSQGQSTDTQYF

v_call: TRBV28
d_call: .
j_call: TRBJ1-1
cdr3_aa: CASSLSPGAGGTEAFF

v_call: TRBV27
d_call: TRBD1
j_call: TRBJ2-1
cdr3_aa: CASRLDRGNNEQFF

v_call: TRBV28
d_call: .
j_call: TRBJ1-1
cdr3_aa: CASTEIQGRTEAFF

v_call: TRBV7-9
d_call: TRBD2
j_call: TRBJ2-5
cdr3_aa: CATGGRREETQYF